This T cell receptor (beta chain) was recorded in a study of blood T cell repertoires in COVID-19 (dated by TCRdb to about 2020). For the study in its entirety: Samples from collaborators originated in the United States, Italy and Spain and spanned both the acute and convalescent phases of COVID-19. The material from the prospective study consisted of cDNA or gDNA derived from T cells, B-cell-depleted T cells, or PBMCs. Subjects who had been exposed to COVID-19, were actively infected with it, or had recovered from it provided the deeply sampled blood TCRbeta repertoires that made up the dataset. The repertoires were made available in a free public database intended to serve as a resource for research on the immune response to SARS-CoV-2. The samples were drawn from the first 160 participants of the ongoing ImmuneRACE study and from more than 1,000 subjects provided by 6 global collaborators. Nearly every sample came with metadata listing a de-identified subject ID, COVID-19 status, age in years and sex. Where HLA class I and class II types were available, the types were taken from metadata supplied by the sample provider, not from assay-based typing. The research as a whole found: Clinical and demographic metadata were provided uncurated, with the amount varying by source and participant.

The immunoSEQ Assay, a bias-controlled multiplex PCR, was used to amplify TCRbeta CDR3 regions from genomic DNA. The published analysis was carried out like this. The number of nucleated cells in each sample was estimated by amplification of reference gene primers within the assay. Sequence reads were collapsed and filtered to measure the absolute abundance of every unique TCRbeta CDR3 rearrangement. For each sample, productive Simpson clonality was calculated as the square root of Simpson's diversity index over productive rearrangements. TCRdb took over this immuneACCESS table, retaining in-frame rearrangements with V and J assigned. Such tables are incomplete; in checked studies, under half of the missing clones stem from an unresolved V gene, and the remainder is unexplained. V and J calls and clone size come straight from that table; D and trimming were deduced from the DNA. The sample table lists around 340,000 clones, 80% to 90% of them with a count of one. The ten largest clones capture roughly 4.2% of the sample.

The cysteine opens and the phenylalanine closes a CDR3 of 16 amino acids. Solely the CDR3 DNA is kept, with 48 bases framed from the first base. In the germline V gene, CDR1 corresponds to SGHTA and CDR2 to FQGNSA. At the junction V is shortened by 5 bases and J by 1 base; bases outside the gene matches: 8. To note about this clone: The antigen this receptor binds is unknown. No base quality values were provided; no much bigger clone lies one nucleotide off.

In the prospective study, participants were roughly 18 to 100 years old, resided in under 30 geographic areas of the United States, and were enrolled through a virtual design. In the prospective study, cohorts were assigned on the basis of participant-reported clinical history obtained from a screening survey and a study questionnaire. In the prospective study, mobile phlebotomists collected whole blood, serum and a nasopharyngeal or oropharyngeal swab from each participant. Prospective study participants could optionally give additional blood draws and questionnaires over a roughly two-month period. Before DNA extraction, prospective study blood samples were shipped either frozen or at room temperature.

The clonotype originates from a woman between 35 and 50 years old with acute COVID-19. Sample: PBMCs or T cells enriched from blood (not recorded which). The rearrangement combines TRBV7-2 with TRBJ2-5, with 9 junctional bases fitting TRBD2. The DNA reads TGTGCCAGCAGCCAATCCCCTAGCGGGGTCCAAGAGACCCAGTACTTC. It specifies CASSQSPSGVQETQYF.